This T cell receptor (beta chain) was sequenced for a study of blood T cell repertoires in COVID-19. Study in general: In each case, the material was cDNA or gDNA derived from T cells, B-cell-depleted T cells, or PBMCs.

Participant ages covered about 18 to 95 years across about two dozen US areas. Cohort 3 recovery required two negative PCRs, clearance, or symptom resolution. Germline CDR1 SEHNR, CDR2 FQNEAQ (reference sequence). The V end was cut by 1 base, the J end by 4 bases, with 7 bases between. CDR3 length equals 13 residues. Original analysis: Amplifying reference gene primers gave estimates of nucleated cell counts. Data came from immunoSEQ multiplex PCR; TCRdb stores just in-frame clones and leaves some out. V, J and clone size are taken as reported in that table, and D and trimming were inferred from the DNA itself. The table includes roughly 330,000 clones, approximately 89% detected once.

This chain uses TRBV7-9 with TRBJ1-2; maybe TRBD1 (6 bases). Specimen: PBMCs or T cells enriched from blood (not recorded which). The TCR originated in a man aged 30 to 39 who had recovered from COVID-19. The CDR3 loop reads CASSLGTVYGYTF. The CDR3 DNA is TGTGCCAGCAGCTTAGGGACAGTCTATGGCTACACCTTC.